The clone carrying this TCR beta chain showed up just a few times. Antigen specificity is unknown. This record belongs to a study of T cell repertoires in cytomegalovirus infection. Germline CDR1 and CDR2: SNHLY and FYNNEI. V dropped 4 bases and J dropped 4; count of bases not matched to a gene: 8. The CDR3 length is 15 residues. TCRdb ran MiXCR on the reads and lists one entry per CDR3 protein. The sample includes approximately 500,000 distinct CDR3 sequences, approximately 17% of them seen just once. Overall study findings and caveats: Ex vivo, HLA-C-restricted CMV-specific TCR beta clonotypes prevailed over the rest of the response.

Specimen: CD8+ T cells from PBMCs. The receptor was isolated from a human donor in good health (CMV status not recorded). Some clones in this sample may be carry-over from other donors' samples. This chain links TRBV2 with TRBJ2-3; TRBD2 aligns across 7 bases. CDR3 amino acids: CASSGREREADTQYF. CDR3 DNA: TGTGCCAGCAGTGGCCGGGAACGGGAGGCAGATACGCAGTATTTT.